This T cell receptor (beta chain) was profiled in a study of T cell responses to AZD1222 COVID-19 vaccine. Concerning this clone: Its specificity is unknown.

The CDR3 sequence is 17 residues long. Germline V CDR1 and CDR2: SGHNT, YYREEE (reference sequence). Trimming took 2 bases from V and 4 from J; bases not matched to a gene: 11. Broader study findings: Spike-specific TCR repertoires showed rising breadth and depth after two AZD1222 doses. Donors were chiefly white British, with a greater number of females, and clonal diversity was perhaps underestimated. Vaccine-associated CD4 TCRs ranged over spike, dominating at 160-218 and 743-854.

Profiled with immunoSEQ multiplex PCR; TCRdb holds only in-frame clones, not every one. Of tens of thousands of clones in the sample, about 90% are singletons; the top ten hold roughly 17%. This sequence originates from an adult in good health. Sequences were derived from peripheral blood, sampled on day 0 of AZD1222 vaccination. The chain recombines TRBV5-4 with TRBJ2-5, with 10 positions matching TRBD2. DNA for the CDR3: TGTGCCAGCAGCTTCCCTCCCGTAGCGGGGGGCAGAGAGACCCAGTACTTC. Its protein product is CASSFPPVAGGRETQYF.